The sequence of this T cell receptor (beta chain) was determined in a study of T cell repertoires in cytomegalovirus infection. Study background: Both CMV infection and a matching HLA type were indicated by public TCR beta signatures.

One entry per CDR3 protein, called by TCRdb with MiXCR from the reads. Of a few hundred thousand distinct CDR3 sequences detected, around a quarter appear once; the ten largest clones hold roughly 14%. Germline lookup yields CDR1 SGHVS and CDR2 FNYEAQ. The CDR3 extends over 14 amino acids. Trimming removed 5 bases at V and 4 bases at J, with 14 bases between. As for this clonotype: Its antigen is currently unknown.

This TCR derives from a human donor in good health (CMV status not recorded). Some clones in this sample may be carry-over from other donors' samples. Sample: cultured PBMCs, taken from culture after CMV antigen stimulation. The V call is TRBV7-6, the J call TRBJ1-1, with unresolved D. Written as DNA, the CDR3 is TGTGCCAGCAGCGGACCGCAAGCGGTCACTGAAGCTTTCTTT. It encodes CASSGPQAVTEAFF.